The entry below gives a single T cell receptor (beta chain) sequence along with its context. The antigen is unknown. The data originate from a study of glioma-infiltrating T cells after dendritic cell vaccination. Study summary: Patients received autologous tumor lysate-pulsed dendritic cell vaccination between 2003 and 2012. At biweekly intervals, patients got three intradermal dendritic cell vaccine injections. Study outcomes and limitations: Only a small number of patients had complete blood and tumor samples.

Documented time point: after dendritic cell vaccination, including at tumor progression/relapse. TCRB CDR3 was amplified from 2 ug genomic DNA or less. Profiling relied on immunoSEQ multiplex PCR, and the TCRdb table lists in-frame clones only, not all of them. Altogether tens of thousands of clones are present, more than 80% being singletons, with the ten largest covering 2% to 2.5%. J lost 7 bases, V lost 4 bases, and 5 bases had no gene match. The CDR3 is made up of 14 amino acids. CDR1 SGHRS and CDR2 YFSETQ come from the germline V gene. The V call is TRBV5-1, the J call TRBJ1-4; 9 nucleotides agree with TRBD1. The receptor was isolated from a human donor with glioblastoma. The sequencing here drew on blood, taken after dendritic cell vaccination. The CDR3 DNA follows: TGCGCCAGCAGCCCGGACAGGGGAGGTGAAAAACTGTTTTTT. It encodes CASSPDRGGEKLFF.